This T cell receptor (beta chain) originates from a study of cytomegalovirus exposure and HLA in healthy donors. Turning to the study itself: In terms of ancestry, the Caucasian-associated cluster contained around 79% of the roughly 400 genotyped donors. Overall study findings and caveats: Association of 15,000 to 20,000 TCR beta sequences with HLA alleles was found at 0.05 false discovery rate in a later analysis. The Asian-associated ancestry cluster reportedly had fewer N-insertions than the 666-donor mean in a later analysis. By a later analysis, the bulk of CMV-associated TCR beta chains appeared HLA-restricted.

Researchers ran the PCR with 60 Vbeta and 13 Jbeta primers. Produced via immunoSEQ multiplex PCR; TCRdb's table is partial and in-frame only. Here the sample spans about 140,000 clones, roughly 80% being singletons. A remark on this clone: No antigen is known for it.

Trimming shortened V by 1 base and J by 8 bases, and 17 bases separated the two germline ends. The germline CDR1 and CDR2 sequences are MDHEN and SYDVKM. The CDR3 sequence is 15 residues long. The sequencing sample was made of PBMCs. The sequence was obtained from a female donor in good health and CMV-seronegative. This chain uses TRBV28 with TRBJ1-1; D unclear. CDR3 protein: CASSLYRDTGKEAFF. For the CDR3, the DNA is TGTGCCAGCAGTTTATATAGGGATACGGGGAAGGAAGCTTTCTTT.